These 8 T cell receptor beta chains originate from one sample sequenced in a study of blood T cell repertoires in COVID-19. Sequencing used immunoSEQ multiplex PCR; TCRdb keeps in-frame clones, though not all of them. The sample holds tens of thousands of clones, about 65% seen once. Sample: peripheral blood. Receptor source: a human donor in a cohort sampled during active COVID-19.

The chain is built from TRBV27 and TRBJ2-3; 8 positions match TRBD2. The CDR3 covers 16 residues. Trimming took 2 bases from V and 2 from J; bases not matched to a gene: 6. Germline V gives CDR1 MNHEY, CDR2 SMNVEV (reference sequence). The DNA for the CDR3 is TGTGCCAGCAGTTTAGAGTTAGCGGGGATCACAGATACGCAGTATTTT. Its translation is CASSLELAGITDTQYF.

This chain connects TRBV6-5 to TRBJ2-1; D not certain. The V end lost 0 bases, the J end lost 2 bases, and 5 bases lay between the germline ends. This CDR3 spans 14 amino acids. Germline V gene data show CDR1 as MNHEY and CDR2 as SVGAGI. The CDR3 DNA reads as TGTGCCAGCAGTTACTCGAACACCTACAATGAGCAGTTCTTC. Translated: CASSYSNTYNEQFF.

This chain joins TRBV19 and TRBJ1-1, with 8 bases that match TRBD1. CDR1 and CDR2 from the germline V gene are LNHDA and SQIVND (reference sequence). V was clipped by 7 bases and J by 0 bases; unmatched bases: 13. This CDR3 has 17 residues. CDR3: CASTRGGDRRMNTEAFF. The CDR3 coding sequence is TGTGCCAGTACCCGGGGAGGGGACAGGAGAATGAACACTGAAGCTTTCTTT. Based on the CDR3 plus reference TRBV19 and TRBJ1-1, the full variable domain is DGGITQSPKYLFRKEGQNVTLSCEQNLNHDAMYWYRQDPGQGLRLIYYSQIVNDFQKGDIAEGYSVSREKKESFPLTVTSAQKNPTAFYLCASTRGGDRRMNTEAFFGQGTRLTVV.

The V call is TRBV4-2, the J call TRBJ2-5; 10 bases align to TRBD2. After removal of 8 bases from V and 1 base from J, the junction contained 1 base not matched to a gene. Germline CDR1 LGHNA, CDR2 YNFKEQ. CDR3 length equals 13 residues. CDR3 loop: CASQREGQETQYF. As DNA, the CDR3 is TGTGCCAGCCAGCGGGAGGGCCAAGAGACCCAGTACTTC.

The rearrangement joins TRBV3-1 (or the pseudogene TRBV3-2) to TRBJ1-2; 7 nucleotides agree with TRBD1. The V segment lost 3 bases and the J segment 0 bases; nucleotides outside the gene matches: 4. Germline lookup yields CDR1 LGHDT and CDR2 YNNKEL (reference sequence). The CDR3 runs 15 residues. This chain's CDR3 is CASSHEGTANYGYTF. Here the CDR3 DNA reads TGTGCCAGCAGCCATGAGGGGACAGCTAACTATGGCTACACCTTC.

The chain employs TRBV11-2 and TRBJ1-5, with 9 bases matching TRBD1. V gave up 1 base and J gave up 5 bases; unmatched junction bases: 12. CDR3 size: 18 residues. Germline CDR1 and CDR2: SGHAT and FQNNGV. The CDR3 bases are TGTGCCAGCAGCTTAGTCCGAGGGGGGACAGGGAGGCATCAGCCCCAGCATTTT. It yields the protein CASSLVRGGTGRHQPQHF.

The chain couples TRBV28 to TRBJ2-3; 9 bases map to TRBD2. This CDR3 comprises 17 residues. After removal of 6 bases from V and 0 bases from J, the junction contained 10 bases not matched to a gene. CDR1 is MDHEN and CDR2 is SYDVKM in the germline V gene. Written as DNA, the CDR3 is TGTGCCAGCAGCCCAGGGGCCCTAGCGGGAAGCACAGATACGCAGTATTTT. Translated: CASSPGALAGSTDTQYF.

This chain joins TRBV6-5 and TRBJ1-5; D remains ambiguous. The CDR3 runs to 13 residues. Trimming took off 7 bases at V and 2 bases at J, with 9 bases between the two ends. Germline loops: CDR1 MNHEY, CDR2 SVGAGI. CDR3 residues: CASKSLGNQPQHF. The CDR3 DNA is TGTGCCAGCAAGAGTCTGGGCAATCAGCCCCAGCATTTT.